A single sample is the source of the 22 T cell receptor beta chains below, sequenced in a study of CD8 T cells in ankylosing spondylitis. Notes on the study in general: What appeared characteristic of ankylosing spondylitis blood was a TCR beta motif of fewer than ten highly homologous variants.

Antigens for these TCRs are unknown. TCRdb called the 5' RACE reads again in MiXCR, with one record for every CDR3 protein. This sample has about 700,000 distinct CDR3 sequences, with roughly 20% found just once. The sample comprised blood, either unsorted or a sorted T cell fraction (not recorded which). The receptors were sampled from a male donor with ankylosing spondylitis.

This chain joins TRBV29-1 and TRBJ2-1; 9 bases align to TRBD1. After removal of 5 bases from V and 12 bases from J, the junction contained 8 bases not matched to a gene. CDR3 length: 12 amino acids. Germline CDR1 SQVTM, CDR2 ANQGSEA. CDR3 amino acids: CSVPGTGPGQFF. As DNA, the CDR3 is TGCAGCGTTCCCGGGACAGGGCCGGGGCAGTTCTTC.

CDR3 sequence reads: CSASTRTSRGADTQYF. The CDR3 nucleotides are TGCAGTGCCTCTACTCGTACGTCCCGCGGGGCAGATACGCAGTATTTT. This chain joins TRBV20-1 and TRBJ2-3, with a weak D call TRBD2 (6 bases). The length of the CDR3 is 16 residues. V gave up 6 bases and J gave up 4 bases, with 23 bases separating them. Looked up from germline, CDR1 is DFQATT and CDR2 is SNEGSKA (reference sequence).

This clonotype turned up a few times. The rearrangement joins TRBV7-2 to TRBJ1-1; D is unclear. The CDR3 is made up of 15 amino acids. The ends were cut back, 1 base at V and 4 bases at J, with 13 bases in the middle. The germline gives CDR1 SGHTA, CDR2 FQGNSA. The chain's CDR3 is CASSLEGGMGTEAFF. In DNA, the CDR3 is TGTGCCAGCAGCTTAGAGGGAGGGATGGGCACTGAAGCTTTCTTT. Together with reference TRBV7-2 and TRBJ1-1, the CDR3 gives the full variable domain: GAGVSQSPSNKVTEKGKDVELRCDPISGHTALYWYRQSLGQGLEFLIYFQGNSAPDKSGLPSDRFSAERTGGSVSTLTIQRTQQEDSAVYLCASSLEGGMGTEAFFGQGTRLTVV.

This chain joins TRBV19 and TRBJ1-5, with D perhaps matching TRBD1 (5 bases). V lost 4 bases and J lost 11, with 9 bases in between. Germline loops: CDR1 LNHDA, CDR2 SQIVND (reference sequence). The CDR3 contains 11 residues. CDR3 bases: TGTGCCAGTAGTAGGGGCCTGGCCCAGCATTTT. Translated, it gives CASSRGLAQHF.

This clonotype was counted a few times. This rearrangement joins TRBV20-1 to TRBJ2-2; TRBD2 might be the D (6 bases). Germline-derived CDR1 and CDR2 are DFQATT and SNEGSKA (reference sequence). The CDR3 extends over 16 amino acids. The CDR3 is CSGSSLRELNTGELFF. CDR3 coding DNA: TGCAGCGGTAGCAGTCTCCGGGAGTTGAACACCGGGGAGCTGTTTTTT.

The chain carries TRBV9 and TRBJ2-5; tentatively, D is TRBD2 (5 bases). The V end lost 4 bases, the J end lost 5 bases, and 15 bases lay between the germline ends. There are 14 residues in the CDR3. Germline CDR1 is SGDLS and CDR2 is YYNGEE. The CDR3 here is CASSTHRTSETQYF. DNA of the CDR3: TGTGCCAGCAGCACTCATAGGACTTCGGAGACCCAGTACTTC.

In its sample, this clonotype was seen a few times. The genes are TRBV7-2 and TRBJ2-2; D unresolved. The CDR3 length is 13 residues. V lost 4 bases to trimming and J lost 5 bases, with 8 bases between them. Germline CDR1 and CDR2: SGHTA and FQGNSA. CDR3 DNA sequence: TGTGCCAGCAGCTATGAAATGACCGGGGAGCTGTTTTTT. It encodes CASSYEMTGELFF. The full variable domain, completed using reference TRBV7-2 and TRBJ2-2, is GAGVSQSPSNKVTEKGKDVELRCDPISGHTALYWYRQSLGQGLEFLIYFQGNSAPDKSGLPSDRFSAERTGGSVSTLTIQRTQQEDSAVYLCASSYEMTGELFFGEGSRLTVL.

This clonotype was counted between two and nine times. The rearrangement links TRBV15 to TRBJ2-5; TRBD2 agrees at 10 bases. Germline V gene sequence: CDR1 LNHNV, CDR2 YYDKDF (reference sequence). The V segment lost 4 bases and the J segment 5 bases; nucleotides outside the gene matches: 13. CDR3 length: 17 residues. CDR3: CATSTDHLAGAGETQYF. CDR3 nucleotides: TGTGCCACCAGCACCGATCACCTAGCGGGGGCCGGCGAGACCCAGTACTTC.

The genes are TRBV19 and TRBJ2-3; D is possibly TRBD1 (5 bases). The ends were cut back, 1 base at V and 5 bases at J, with 7 bases in the middle. Per germline, CDR1 LNHDA and CDR2 SQIVND (reference sequence). This CDR3 has 13 amino acids. CDR3 loop: CASSIVREDTQYF. CDR3 coding DNA: TGTGCCAGTAGTATAGTCAGGGAAGATACGCAGTATTTT.

V and J are TRBV4-1 and TRBJ1-2; D not resolved. V was clipped by 3 bases and J by 3 bases, with 11 bases between them. CDR1 MGHRA and CDR2 YSYEKL come from the germline V gene. This CDR3 is built from 14 residues. The CDR3 DNA reads as TGCGCCAGCAGCCACCCCGGAACCGACTATGGCTACACCTTC. Amino acid sequence: CASSHPGTDYGYTF.

The CDR3 DNA sequence: TGCGCCAGCAGCTTGGGGGACAGGGTGGGGAACACTGAAGCTTTCTTT. The encoded protein is CASSLGDRVGNTEAFF. The J gene is TRBJ1-1, the V gene TRBV5-1; TRBD1 matches 9 bases. The CDR3 length is 16 residues. Trimming cost V 0 bases and J 1 base; bases outside gene matches: 4. CDR1 is SGHRS, CDR2 YFSETQ, per germline.

This clonotype showed up just a few times. The chain couples TRBV4-2 to TRBJ2-5; weak D call: TRBD1 (5 bases). Germline-derived CDR1 and CDR2 are LGHNA and YNFKEQ. CDR3 length equals 15 residues. The ends were cut back, 0 bases at V and 5 bases at J, with 13 bases in the middle. The CDR3, as DNA: TGTGCCAGCAGCCAAGATCGGCAGGGTAGGGAGACCCAGTACTTC. Encoded protein: CASSQDRQGRETQYF.

A few counts support this clonotype. The chain is built from TRBV5-1 and TRBJ2-5; unclear D gene. CDR1 is SGHRS, CDR2 YFSETQ, per germline. The V and J ends lost 0 bases and 5 bases respectively, with 8 bases between them. The CDR3 is 13 residues long. Here the CDR3 DNA reads TGCGCCAGCAGCTTGGTGCTTTGGGAGACCCAGTACTTC. As protein: CASSLVLWETQYF.

This clonotype came up a few times. This chain connects TRBV12-3 or TRBV12-4 to TRBJ2-5; 10 positions agree with TRBD1. The trim removed 8 bases at V and 5 bases at J, leaving 5 bases unmatched. The CDR3 has 13 amino acids. The chain's CDR3 is CASGGQGYETQYF. DNA for the CDR3: TGTGCCAGCGGGGGACAGGGGTACGAGACCCAGTACTTC.

The rearrangement links TRBV20-1 to TRBJ1-2, with D perhaps matching TRBD1 (5 bases). This CDR3 has 11 residues. Germline V gives CDR1 DFQATT, CDR2 SNEGSKA (reference sequence). Between the trimmed V and J ends, which lost 6 bases and 5 bases, there was a span of 10 bases. CDR3 sequence: CSAAGEYGYTF. The CDR3, as DNA: TGCAGTGCAGCGGGGGAGTATGGCTACACCTTC.

The chain employs TRBV12-3 or TRBV12-4 and TRBJ2-1; D might be TRBD2 (5 bases). The CDR3 covers 15 residues. Trimming took 6 bases from V and 8 from J, leaving 20 bases between them. CDR3 nucleotides: TGTGCCAGCAGCCTAACTCTGATGGCGGGCGATGAGCAGTTCTTC. Residues: CASSLTLMAGDEQFF.

The rearrangement uses TRBV24-1 and TRBJ2-2; D possibly corresponds to TRBD1 (5 bases). The CDR3 runs to 16 residues. Germline values: CDR1 KGHDR, CDR2 SFDVKD. The V gene lost 2 bases and the J gene lost 1 base, with 10 bases spanning the gap. As DNA, the CDR3 is TGTGCCACCAGTGATTGGGCAGGGCAGAACACCGGGGAGCTGTTTTTT. Amino acids: CATSDWAGQNTGELFF.

This clonotype was recorded a few times. V and J are TRBV20-1 and TRBJ2-5; 8 nucleotides line up with TRBD2. Per the germline V gene, CDR1 is DFQATT and CDR2 is SNEGSKA (reference sequence). V was clipped by 0 bases and J by 5 bases; unmatched bases: 8. The length of the CDR3 is 15 residues. CDR3 sequence (DNA): TGCAGTGCTAGAGATTTGTCGGGAGGGCCGGAGACCCAGTACTTC. Translation: CSARDLSGGPETQYF.

V usage is TRBV20-1 and J usage is TRBJ2-3; D unresolved. The length of the CDR3 is 14 residues. Trimming stripped 3 bases from V and 2 bases from J, with 12 bases between. Germline CDR1 DFQATT, CDR2 SNEGSKA (reference sequence). This CDR3 reads CSARGPLSTDTQYF. CDR3 DNA sequence: TGCAGTGCTAGGGGCCCTCTCTCCACAGATACGCAGTATTTT.

This clonotype occurred a few times. The chain employs TRBV5-5 and TRBJ1-5; possibly TRBD1 for D (6 bases). Per germline, CDR1 SGHKS and CDR2 YYEKEE (reference sequence). V lost 4 bases, J lost 2 bases, and 13 bases lay in between. This CDR3 region has 15 residues. The CDR3 sequence: CASSAQGKGNQPQHF. CDR3 coding DNA: TGTGCCAGCAGCGCGCAGGGGAAGGGCAATCAGCCCCAGCATTTT.

This clonotype was counted between two and nine times. CDR3: CAISESIVEQFF. The CDR3 DNA is TGTGCCATCAGTGAGTCGATAGTCGAGCAGTTCTTC. The chain uses TRBV10-3 and TRBJ2-1; D ambiguous. Germline V CDR1 and CDR2: ENHRY, SYGVKD. This CDR3 contains 12 residues. The V and J ends lost 0 bases and 10 bases respectively, with 7 bases between them.

A few counts support this clonotype. The DNA is omitted, as the CDR3 cannot be located on it reliably, and the CDR3 follows TCRdb's listing. The chain links TRBV15 to TRBJ2-2. The CDR3 length is 15 residues, termini included. Germline V lookup: CDR1 LNHNV, CDR2 YYDKDF (reference sequence). The CDR3: CATSRAREHRGAVFF.